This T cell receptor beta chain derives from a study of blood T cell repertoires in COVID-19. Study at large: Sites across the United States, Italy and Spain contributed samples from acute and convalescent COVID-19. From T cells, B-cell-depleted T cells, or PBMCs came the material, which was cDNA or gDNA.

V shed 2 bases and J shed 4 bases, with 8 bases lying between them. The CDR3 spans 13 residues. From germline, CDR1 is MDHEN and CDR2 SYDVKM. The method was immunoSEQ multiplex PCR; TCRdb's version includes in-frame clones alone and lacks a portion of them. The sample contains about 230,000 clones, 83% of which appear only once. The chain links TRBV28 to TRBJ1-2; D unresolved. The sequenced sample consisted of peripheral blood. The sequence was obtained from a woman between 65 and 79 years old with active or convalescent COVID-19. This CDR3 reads CASSLRDIYGYTF. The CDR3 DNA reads TGTGCCAGCAGTTTAAGAGATATCTATGGCTACACCTTC.